One sample yielded the 32 T cell receptor beta chains listed below, sequenced in a study of blood T cell repertoires in COVID-19. The repertoire was sequenced with immunoSEQ multiplex PCR; TCRdb's copy has only in-frame clones and lacks some. The data show around 70,000 clones, 70% to 90% seen once. Sequencing was done on a sample of peripheral blood. These receptors all stem from a man aged 30-40 years with acute or convalescent COVID-19.

The rearrangement uses TRBV18 and TRBJ2-7; D is perhaps TRBD2 (5 bases). With 6 bases removed from V and 0 bases from J, the gap between germline ends came to 18 bases. The CDR3 has 16 amino acids. Germline CDR1 KGHSH, CDR2 LQKENI. The chain's CDR3 is CASSRGRSGDSYEQYF. The CDR3 DNA follows: TGTGCCAGCTCCCGGGGTCGGAGCGGAGACTCCTACGAGCAGTACTTC.

V and J are TRBV4-1 and TRBJ2-6; 7 bases fit TRBD1. The CDR3 is 16 residues long. The J segment lost 3 bases and the V segment lost 10 bases, leaving 12 bases of the junction unmatched. CDR1 and CDR2 (germline): MGHRA, YSYEKL. CDR3 sequence: CATNVTGCLGANVLTF. DNA of the CDR3: TGCGCCACCAATGTGACAGGGTGTCTTGGGGCCAACGTCCTGACTTTC.

This chain uses TRBV24-1 with TRBJ2-6, with 10 bases aligning to TRBD1. Germline values: CDR1 KGHDR, CDR2 SFDVKD. J gave up 0 bases and V 9 bases, and 4 bases lay outside the gene matches. CDR3 length equals 16 residues. The CDR3 loop is CATSGTGVSGANVLTF. CDR3 nucleotide sequence: TGTGCCACCTCCGGGACAGGGGTCTCTGGGGCCAACGTCCTGACTTTC.

This clone has a single count. The V and J genes are TRBV5-1 and TRBJ2-3, with 7 positions matching TRBD1. CDR1 is SGHRS and CDR2 is YFSETQ in the germline V gene. The CDR3 covers 15 residues. Trimming cost V 6 bases and J 4 bases; bases outside gene matches: 11. CDR3 sequence: CASIGTDTRPDTQYF. The CDR3, as DNA: TGCGCCAGCATCGGGACAGACACTAGACCAGATACGCAGTATTTT. Full variable domain (outside the CDR3, taken from reference TRBV5-1 and TRBJ2-3): KAGVTQTPRYLIKTRGQQVTLSCSPISGHRSVSWYQQTPGQGLQFLFEYFSETQRNKGNFPGRFSGRQFSNSRSEMNVSTLELGDSALYLCASIGTDTRPDTQYFGPGTRLTVL.

The V and J genes are TRBV4-1 and TRBJ2-7; 8 bases are shared with TRBD2. The CDR3 totals 16 residues. Germline CDR1 and CDR2: MGHRA and YSYEKL. The V and J ends lost 4 bases and 7 bases, in that order; junction bases with no gene match: 15. CDR3 coding DNA: TGCGCCAGCAGCCCCCTCCGAGCGGGAGTAACGGGAGAGCAGTACTTC. It specifies CASSPLRAGVTGEQYF.

The rearrangement links TRBV2 to TRBJ1-2, with D perhaps matching TRBD1 (6 bases). Trimming pared 6 bases from V and 8 bases from J, leaving 16 bases between. In germline, CDR1 is SNHLY, CDR2 FYNNEI. CDR3 length equals 13 residues. The CDR3 sequence is CASSAGTPLGYTF. CDR3 DNA: TGTGCCAGCAGCGCCGGGACACCGCTCGGCTACACCTTC.

In this sample, this clone turned up a few times. The chain couples TRBV2 to TRBJ1-2; D may be TRBD1 (5 bases). CDR3 length: 12 amino acids. The V end lost 6 bases, the J end lost 7 bases, and 12 bases lay between the germline ends. The germline CDR1 and CDR2 sequences are SNHLY and FYNNEI. CDR3 sequence (DNA): TGTGCCAGCAGCGCCCTGGGGGGTGGCTACACCTTC. Its protein product is CASSALGGGYTF.

The chain carries TRBV15 and TRBJ2-7, with D possibly being TRBD1 (7 bases). The CDR3 is 15 amino acids. With 6 bases removed from V and 2 bases from J, the gap between germline ends came to 17 bases. The germline gives CDR1 LNHNV, CDR2 YYDKDF (reference sequence). Here the CDR3 reads CATRSGGTATYEQYF. DNA for the CDR3: TGTGCCACCAGATCAGGGGGGACAGCGACCTACGAGCAGTACTTC.

The rearrangement joins TRBV19 to TRBJ1-1; 7 nucleotides match TRBD1. This CDR3 has 14 amino acids. After removal of 4 bases from V and 2 bases from J, the junction contained 4 bases not matched to a gene. Germline lookup yields CDR1 LNHDA and CDR2 SQIVND (reference sequence). The CDR3 region has the DNA TGTGCCAGTAGTACCACAGGGGTCAACACTGAAGCTTTCTTT. It specifies CASSTTGVNTEAFF.

The chain links TRBV28 to TRBJ1-1, with D perhaps TRBD1 (6 bases). This CDR3 region has 14 residues. The germline V gene has CDR1 MDHEN and CDR2 SYDVKM. Trimming removed 6 bases from V and 1 base from J, with 12 bases in between. The CDR3 loop reads CASRTGMPNTEAFF. In DNA form, the CDR3 reads TGTGCCAGCAGAACAGGGATGCCGAACACTGAAGCTTTCTTT.

The table lists this clone with many counts. This chain connects TRBV15 to TRBJ2-5; TRBD2 agrees at 11 bases. CDR1 LNHNV and CDR2 YYDKDF come from the germline V gene (reference sequence). J lost 4 bases, V lost 5 bases, and 0 bases had no gene match. This CDR3 has 13 residues. In DNA form, the CDR3 reads TGTGCCACCAGCGGACTAGCGGGAGAGACCCAGTACTTC. It encodes CATSGLAGETQYF.

This chain joins TRBV25-1 and TRBJ1-5; D is uncertain. Trimming removed 3 bases at V and 2 bases at J, with 11 bases between. The CDR3 contains 15 residues. The germline V gene encodes CDR1 MGHDK and CDR2 SYGVNS. The CDR3 DNA reads as TGTGCCAGCAGTGACGCAGAAGTGGGCAATCAGCCCCAGCATTTT. The encoded protein is CASSDAEVGNQPQHF.

The chain employs TRBV6-1 and TRBJ2-7; 8 nucleotides line up with TRBD2. From germline, CDR1 is MNHNS and CDR2 SASEGT. V shed 2 bases and J 2 bases; nucleotides not matched to a gene: 5. This CDR3 has 15 amino acids. CDR3 protein: CASSEFRGRPYEQYF. CDR3 nucleotide sequence: TGTGCCAGCAGTGAATTCCGCGGGAGGCCCTACGAGCAGTACTTC.

The chain uses TRBV6-2 or TRBV6-3 and TRBJ2-2; tentative D call: TRBD2 (5 bases). This CDR3 spans 14 amino acids. V lost 3 bases, J lost 2 bases, and 7 bases lay in between. Germline-derived CDR1 and CDR2 are MNHEY and SVGEGT. This CDR3 reads CASSYSDNTGELFF. In nucleotides, the CDR3 is TGTGCCAGCAGTTATAGCGATAACACCGGGGAGCTGTTTTTT.

The rearrangement links TRBV7-9 to TRBJ2-7; D may be TRBD1 (6 bases). Germline-derived CDR1 and CDR2 are SEHNR and FQNEAQ (reference sequence). The germline V and J ends were trimmed by 4 bases and 2 bases, with 12 bases remaining between them. CDR3 length equals 14 residues. The CDR3 coding sequence is TGTGCCAGCAGCTCTACGGGACAACCCTACGAGCAGTACTTC. This gives the protein CASSSTGQPYEQYF.

CDR3 amino acids: CASSLGRGASYGYTF. CDR3 sequence (DNA): TGTGCCAGCAGTTTGGGGCGGGGGGCCTCGTATGGCTACACCTTC. The chain couples TRBV28 to TRBJ1-2; possibly TRBD1 for D (6 bases). Germline V CDR1 and CDR2: MDHEN, SYDVKM. Trimming shortened V by 3 bases and J by 5 bases, and 16 bases separated the two germline ends. This CDR3 spans 15 amino acids.

The rearrangement joins TRBV29-1 to TRBJ2-5; 11 bases fit TRBD1. Germline CDR1 reads SQVTM; CDR2 reads ANQGSEA. CDR3 length: 13 amino acids. V was clipped by 6 bases and J by 5 bases; unmatched bases: 5. Here the CDR3 reads CSVLRDRGETQYF. The DNA of the CDR3 is TGCAGCGTCCTACGGGACAGGGGGGAGACCCAGTACTTC. Full variable domain (rest looked up from reference TRBV29-1 and TRBJ2-5): SAVISQKPSRDICQRGTSLTIQCQVDSQVTMMFWYRQQPGQSLTLIATANQGSEATYESGFVIDKFPISRPNLTFSTLTVSNMSPEDSSIYLCSVLRDRGETQYFGPGTRLLVL.

The CDR3 DNA reads as TGTGCCAGCAGCTTCACTAGGGACATGGCCGGTGGCTACACCTTC. This translates into CASSFTRDMAGGYTF. The chain has TRBV7-2 and TRBJ1-2; D might be TRBD1 (6 bases). The CDR3 extends over 15 amino acids. V was clipped by 3 bases and J by 7 bases, with 18 bases between them. In germline, CDR1 is SGHTA, CDR2 FQGNSA.

The chain employs TRBV30 and TRBJ2-7; 10 nucleotides match TRBD2. Germline-derived CDR1 and CDR2 are GTSNPN and SVGIG (reference sequence). The CDR3 covers 14 residues. V was clipped by 1 base and J by 2 bases; unmatched bases: 2. The DNA of the CDR3 is TGTGCCTGGAGTGCAGCGGGGGGGGCCTACGAGCAGTACTTC. It encodes CAWSAAGGAYEQYF.

Here the CDR3 reads CASSLAGTYEQYF. CDR3 nucleotide sequence: TGTGCCAGCAGCTTGGCGGGGACCTACGAGCAGTACTTC. The J gene is TRBJ2-7, the V gene TRBV7-9; D is perhaps TRBD2 (6 bases). There are 13 residues in the CDR3. Trimming stripped 3 bases from V and 2 bases from J, with 8 bases between. The germline CDR1 and CDR2 sequences are SEHNR and FQNEAQ (reference sequence).

The chain combines TRBV7-2 with TRBJ1-3, with 12 bases that match TRBD1. Unmatched junction bases numbered 13, after V lost 3 bases and J lost 4 bases. Germline assignment: CDR1 SGHTA and CDR2 FQGNSA. This CDR3 has 19 residues. CDR3 coding DNA: TGTGCCAGCAGCTTTTTTTCCCTTACCGGGACAGGGGGCGGAAACACCATATATTTT. Translation: CASSFFSLTGTGGGNTIYF.

This clone was recorded once. This chain connects TRBV7-3 to TRBJ2-2; TRBD2 is a possible D gene (5 bases). Trimming shortened V by 5 bases and J by 3 bases, and 10 bases separated the two germline ends. The CDR3 is made up of 14 amino acids. The germline V gene has CDR1 SGHTA and CDR2 FQGTGA. The CDR3 DNA follows: TGTGCCAGCAGCCCCTCGAGGGACACCGGGGAGCTGTTTTTT. It specifies CASSPSRDTGELFF.

This clone occurred once. The chain joins TRBV5-1 to TRBJ2-3; no definite D call. The germline CDR1 and CDR2 sequences are SGHRS and YFSETQ. Deletions cut 4 bases from V and 0 bases from J, with 12 bases between. The CDR3 contains 15 residues. The CDR3 nucleotides are TGCGCCAGCAGCCGCCTAGGCCATAGCACAGATACGCAGTATTTT. Residues: CASSRLGHSTDTQYF.

This clone came up a few times. The CDR3 coding sequence is TGTGCCACCAGCAGGTCAGGGGGCACTGAAGCTTTCTTT. Its protein product is CATSRSGGTEAFF. V usage is TRBV15 and J usage is TRBJ1-1, with 7 nucleotides matching TRBD1. Germline-derived CDR1 and CDR2 are LNHNV and YYDKDF (reference sequence). CDR3 length equals 13 residues. V lost 3 bases and J lost 4; bases outside the gene matches: 2.

The rearrangement joins TRBV6-2 or TRBV6-3 to TRBJ1-4; no clear D gene. The CDR3 length is 14 residues. Trimming removed 5 bases from V and 5 bases from J, with 12 bases in between. Per germline, CDR1 MNHEY and CDR2 SVGEGT. The CDR3: CASSPVGVNEKLFF. The CDR3, as DNA: TGTGCCAGCAGTCCCGTGGGAGTGAATGAAAAACTGTTTTTT.

A single count supports this clone. The chain carries TRBV28 and TRBJ1-6, with D possibly TRBD1 on 5 matching bases. Between the trimmed V and J ends, which lost 2 bases and 4 bases, there was a span of 6 bases. The CDR3 extends over 14 amino acids. Germline CDR1 and CDR2: MDHEN and SYDVKM. The CDR3 spells CASSLRQYNSPLHF. CDR3 coding DNA: TGTGCCAGCAGTTTACGACAGTATAATTCACCCCTCCACTTT.

CDR3 nucleotides: TGTGCCAGCACAAGCGGGAGAGCTAGCACAGATACGCAGTATTTT. As protein: CASTSGRASTDTQYF. The rearrangement joins TRBV9 to TRBJ2-3; 8 bases align to TRBD2. The ends lost 6 bases at V and 0 bases at J; junction bases unmatched: 6. The germline V gene encodes CDR1 SGDLS and CDR2 YYNGEE. The CDR3 has 15 amino acids.

V usage is TRBV30 and J usage is TRBJ1-4, with D tentatively TRBD1 (6 bases). Looked up from germline, CDR1 is GTSNPN and CDR2 is SVGIG (reference sequence). Trimming left V 6 bases short and J 3 bases short, with 14 bases between. The CDR3 runs to 14 residues. The CDR3 region is CACDPGVANEKLFF. The CDR3 DNA reads as TGTGCCTGCGACCCAGGGGTAGCTAATGAAAAACTGTTTTTT.

The V call is TRBV29-1, the J call TRBJ2-7, with a tentative D call TRBD2 (5 bases). CDR3 length: 14 residues. Deletions cut 5 bases from V and 3 bases from J, with 17 bases between. The germline V gene encodes CDR1 SQVTM and CDR2 ANQGSEA. The CDR3 DNA reads TGCAGCGTTATTTTATCATCTAGCAGCTACGAGCAGTACTTC. The encoded protein is CSVILSSSSYEQYF.

V is TRBV5-4 and J is TRBJ1-6; D perhaps matches TRBD1 (6 bases). This CDR3 spans 14 amino acids. Germline V gene sequence: CDR1 SGHNT, CDR2 YYREEE (reference sequence). V was shortened by 0 bases and J by 10 bases, with 11 bases between the two germline ends. The CDR3: CASSLAGDGSPLHF. In DNA, the CDR3 is TGTGCCAGCAGCTTGGCAGGGGACGGATCACCCCTCCACTTT. Based on the CDR3 plus reference TRBV5-4 and TRBJ1-6, the full variable domain is ETGVTQSPTHLIKTRGQQVTLRCSSQSGHNTVSWYQQALGQGPQFIFQYYREEENGRGNFPPRFSGLQFPNYSSELNVNALELDDSALYLCASSLAGDGSPLHFGNGTRLTVT.

The CDR3 here is CASTGAGEGETQYF. The DNA for the CDR3 is TGTGCCAGCACAGGGGCCGGGGAAGGAGAGACCCAGTACTTC. The V gene is TRBV27, the J gene TRBJ2-5; D perhaps matches TRBD1 (6 bases). CDR1 and CDR2 from the germline V gene are MNHEY and SMNVEV (reference sequence). V shed 7 bases and J shed 4 bases, with 16 bases lying between them. The length of the CDR3 is 14 residues.

J is TRBJ2-3 and V is TRBV28; TRBD2 matches at 8 bases. Germline values: CDR1 MDHEN, CDR2 SYDVKM. V was clipped by 4 bases and J by 5 bases; unmatched bases: 14. There are 17 residues in the CDR3. The DNA of the CDR3 is TGTGCCAGCAGTTCTCGGACTAGCCGGTCATATGGAGATACGCAGTATTTT. It translates to CASSSRTSRSYGDTQYF.